This T cell receptor (beta chain) was identified during a study of T cell repertoires in cytomegalovirus infection. The CDR3 contains 15 residues. From germline, CDR1 is SGHRS and CDR2 YFSETQ. Trimming left V 0 bases short and J 5 bases short, with 15 bases between. TCRdb fed the reads into MiXCR, producing one record per CDR3 protein. Altogether approximately 120,000 distinct CDR3 sequences are present, roughly 32% being singletons, with the ten largest covering 58%. This clonotype occurred a few times. As yet, its antigen is unknown. This receptor was taken from a human donor in good health (CMV status not recorded). Some clones in this sample may be carry-over from other donors' samples. The sequencing here drew on CD8+ T cells from cultured PBMCs, taken from culture after CMV antigen stimulation. The chain joins TRBV5-1 to TRBJ2-7; unclear D gene. This chain's CDR3 is CASSLGAGFRNEQYF. The CDR3, as DNA: TGCGCCAGCAGCTTGGGGGCAGGCTTTCGGAACGAGCAGTACTTC.